Detailed here is one T cell receptor (beta chain). Bulk TCR libraries were made with methods that had been previously described and with listed TCR primers. One entry per CDR3 protein, called by TCRdb with MiXCR from the PCR reads. The data show about half a million distinct CDR3 sequences, about 21% seen once. This specimen comes from a study of molecular identifiers for immune sequencing clone quantification. Study-wide background: Within a replicate experiment, RNA obtained from either about 21,000 or 97,000 naive CD8 cells was divided into five aliquots, and four of those aliquots were then sequenced.

Germline V gene sequence: CDR1 LNHNV, CDR2 YYDKDF (reference sequence). V shed 3 bases, J shed 2 bases, and the junction held 6 bases outside the gene matches. The CDR3 contains 16 residues. Source material for naive CD8 libraries was roughly 20,000 to 1,100,000 sorted cells, with 10%, 30% or 50% RNA. Sorting was used to obtain naive CD8 T cells (CD8+CD4-CCR7+CD45RA+). This chain links TRBV15 with TRBJ2-3; 9 positions match TRBD2. Sequenced: naive CD8+ T cells from blood, with Jurkat cell RNA spiked in. Subset defined: FACS-sorted CD8+CD4-CCR7+CD45RA+ naive T cells. The sequence derives from a human donor in good health. Some libraries in this study had Jurkat cell RNA spiked in. As DNA, the CDR3 is TGTGCCACCAGCAGTTTAGCGGGAGTTTTCACAGATACGCAGTATTTT. It translates to CATSSLAGVFTDTQYF.